The text below deals with one T cell receptor (beta chain). The data stem from a study of shared clonotypes between healthy human individuals. Assay used: immunoSEQ multiplex PCR; TCRdb lists only in-frame clones, some missing. The profile shows around 2.1 million clones, under 95% of them singletons. Only CD45RO-negative cells positively selected for CCR7 counted as naive CD8 cells, so terminally differentiated effector memory CD45RA+ cells were excluded. All participating donors were Caucasian adults from Nashville, Tennessee. V trimming: 0 bases; J trimming: 6 bases; junction bases outside the gene matches: 11. This CDR3 is 17 amino acids long. CDR1 and CDR2 (germline): SGHVS, FNYEAQ.

Sequenced sample: naive CD8+ T cells from PBMCs. The receptor's source is a young man in good health. Some clones in this sample may be carry-over from other donors' samples. The chain recombines TRBV7-6 with TRBJ2-3, with TRBD2 matching 8 bases. The CDR3 sequence: CASSLAKRELPPDTQYF. Written as DNA, the CDR3 is TGTGCCAGCAGCTTAGCTAAGCGGGAGCTTCCACCCGATACGCAGTATTTT.